The sequence of this T cell receptor (beta chain) was determined in a study of response to subunit inactivated influenza vaccine. CDR1 DFQATT and CDR2 SNEGSKA come from the germline V gene (reference sequence). The V segment lost 3 bases and the J segment 4 bases; nucleotides outside the gene matches: 6. The CDR3 is made up of 14 amino acids. At least ten counts were recorded for this clonotype. Its antigen is undetermined. One entry per CDR3 protein, called by TCRdb with MiXCR from the RT-PCR reads. This table has a few hundred thousand distinct CDR3 sequences, under 8.5% appearing once. Findings and limits, study-wide: Authors proposed each seasonal influenza vaccination draws in few new T cells.

This TCR derives from a man between 50 and 70 years old who received an inactivated influenza vaccine. Sample: PBMCs from blood, taken 23 months after vaccination. V and J are TRBV20-1 and TRBJ2-5; 9 nucleotides agree with TRBD1. CDR3: CSARRTGGGETQYF. CDR3 DNA sequence: TGCAGTGCTAGGCGAACAGGGGGCGGAGAGACCCAGTACTTC.